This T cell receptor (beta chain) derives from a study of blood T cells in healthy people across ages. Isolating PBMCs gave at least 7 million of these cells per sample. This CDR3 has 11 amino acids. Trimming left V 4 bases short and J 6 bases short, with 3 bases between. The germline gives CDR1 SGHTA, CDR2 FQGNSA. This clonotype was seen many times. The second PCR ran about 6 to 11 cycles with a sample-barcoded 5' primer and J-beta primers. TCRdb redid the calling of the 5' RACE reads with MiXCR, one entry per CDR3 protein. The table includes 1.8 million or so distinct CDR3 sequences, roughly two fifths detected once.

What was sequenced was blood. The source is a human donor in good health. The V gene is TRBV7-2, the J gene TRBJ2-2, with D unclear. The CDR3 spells CASSWAGELFF. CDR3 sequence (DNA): TGTGCCAGCAGCTGGGCCGGGGAGCTGTTTTTT.